This T cell receptor (beta chain) was recorded in a study of blood T cell repertoires in COVID-19. The overall study: Sites across the United States, Italy and Spain contributed samples from acute and convalescent COVID-19.

In the original analysis: Cell counts per sample came from amplifying reference gene primers. The method was immunoSEQ multiplex PCR; TCRdb's version includes in-frame clones alone and lacks a portion of them. V, J and clone size reflect that table, while D and trimming were determined from the DNA. The table includes about 110,000 clones, about 80% detected once. A few counts support this clone. The sample comprised peripheral blood. The TCR was taken from a woman at least 80 years old with acute or convalescent COVID-19.

As DNA, the CDR3 is TGTGCCAGCAGCTTGAGTCTAGCGGTCAATGAGCAGTTCTTC. Protein sequence: CASSLSLAVNEQFF. The chain links TRBV7-9 to TRBJ2-1; TRBD2 agrees at 7 bases. J lost 6 bases, V lost 3 bases, and 5 bases had no gene match. This CDR3 spans 14 amino acids. Per the germline V gene, CDR1 is SEHNR and CDR2 is FQNEAQ (reference sequence).